A selection of T cell receptor beta chains follows, all from one sample in a study of monozygotic twins with inflammatory bowel disease. No DNA is given; TCRdb re-called the 5' RACE reads and lists each CDR3 protein once. Its clone listing holds approximately 200,000 distinct CDR3 sequences. Specimen: blood. Every receptor here comes from a human donor with ulcerative colitis or Crohn's disease, or a healthy co-twin of an affected twin (not recorded which). CDR3s include the opening cysteine and the closing phenylalanine or tryptophan.

j_call: TRBJ1-1; v_call: TRBV7-9; cdr3_aa: CASSLDANTEAFF
j_call: TRBJ1-3; v_call: TRBV3-1; cdr3_aa: CASSLIGGPGNTIYF
j_call: TRBJ2-3; v_call: TRBV5-1; cdr3_aa: CASSLLASTDTQYF
j_call: TRBJ1-1; v_call: TRBV29-1; cdr3_aa: CSVERGLNTEAFF
j_call: TRBJ2-2; v_call: TRBV6-1; cdr3_aa: CATLPHRTVGELFF
j_call: TRBJ1-1; v_call: TRBV6-6; cdr3_aa: CASSYTLNTEAFF
j_call: TRBJ2-5; v_call: TRBV5-1; cdr3_aa: CASSARVEAGETQYF
j_call: TRBJ1-5; v_call: TRBV12-3/TRBV12-4; cdr3_aa: CASSFTDRNQPQHF
j_call: TRBJ2-5; v_call: TRBV2; cdr3_aa: CASSLLLQETQYF
j_call: TRBJ2-7; v_call: TRBV2; cdr3_aa: CASSLAGGREQYF
j_call: TRBJ1-4; v_call: TRBV10-2; cdr3_aa: CASSEGDRAVEKLFF
j_call: TRBJ2-6; v_call: TRBV20-1; cdr3_aa: CSARDHRGMAGANVLTF
j_call: TRBJ1-6; v_call: TRBV5-6; cdr3_aa: CASSHNKNWNSPLHF
j_call: TRBJ1-1; v_call: TRBV12-3/TRBV12-4; cdr3_aa: CASSSVGGGTEAFF
j_call: TRBJ2-1; v_call: TRBV5-5; cdr3_aa: CASKLGGPRYNEQFF
j_call: TRBJ1-5; v_call: TRBV4-1; cdr3_aa: CASSQGDSPVQPQHF
j_call: TRBJ2-1; v_call: TRBV12-3/TRBV12-4; cdr3_aa: CASRLSPSSYNEQFF
j_call: TRBJ1-1; v_call: TRBV10-3; cdr3_aa: CAISDYTGSRGTEAFF
j_call: TRBJ1-1; v_call: TRBV20-1; cdr3_aa: CSARDHRRGRGTSEAFF
j_call: TRBJ1-2; v_call: TRBV25-1; cdr3_aa: CASSELDRGSGYTF
j_call: TRBJ2-3; v_call: TRBV18; cdr3_aa: CASSRPGDRTTDTQYF
j_call: TRBJ2-1; v_call: TRBV5-6; cdr3_aa: CASSQERGGDINEQFF
j_call: TRBJ2-7; v_call: TRBV7-2; cdr3_aa: CASSRRGQSSYEQYF
j_call: TRBJ2-1; v_call: TRBV12-5; cdr3_aa: CASAPNTVYEQFF
j_call: TRBJ1-3; v_call: TRBV7-6; cdr3_aa: CASSLTGGSGNTIYF
j_call: TRBJ1-1; v_call: TRBV6-1; cdr3_aa: CASSQQRADIGPMNTEAFF
j_call: TRBJ2-1; v_call: TRBV5-1; cdr3_aa: CASSLLRTSGQSSYNEQFF
j_call: TRBJ2-2; v_call: TRBV13; cdr3_aa: CASSSQGGMQTGELFF
j_call: TRBJ1-1; v_call: TRBV20-1; cdr3_aa: CSARDLGVQGSLNTEAFF
j_call: TRBJ2-3; v_call: TRBV4-1; cdr3_aa: CASSPPPGRRVAGNSTDTQYF
j_call: TRBJ1-1; v_call: TRBV11-2; cdr3_aa: CATAQGGTEAFF
j_call: TRBJ2-3; v_call: TRBV7-2; cdr3_aa: CASSLLVGDTQYF
j_call: TRBJ2-7; v_call: TRBV4-2; cdr3_aa: CASSQDAGATYEQYF
j_call: TRBJ2-7; v_call: TRBV28; cdr3_aa: CASSHDRVSYEQYF
j_call: TRBJ2-3; v_call: TRBV20-1; cdr3_aa: CSVRKTGGTDTQYF
j_call: TRBJ1-2; v_call: TRBV7-9; cdr3_aa: CASSADRWGYGYTF
j_call: TRBJ2-7; v_call: TRBV6-5; cdr3_aa: CASSYSAVVSYEQYF
j_call: TRBJ2-1; v_call: TRBV7-8; cdr3_aa: CASSLDPHEQFF
j_call: TRBJ2-7; v_call: TRBV5-1; cdr3_aa: CASSLGQGVVYEQYF
j_call: TRBJ2-1; v_call: TRBV10-3; cdr3_aa: CAIRAVNEQFF
j_call: TRBJ2-7; v_call: TRBV20-1; cdr3_aa: CSARESTGGLSYEQYF
j_call: TRBJ1-1; v_call: TRBV12-3/TRBV12-4; cdr3_aa: CASSLAEDTEAFF